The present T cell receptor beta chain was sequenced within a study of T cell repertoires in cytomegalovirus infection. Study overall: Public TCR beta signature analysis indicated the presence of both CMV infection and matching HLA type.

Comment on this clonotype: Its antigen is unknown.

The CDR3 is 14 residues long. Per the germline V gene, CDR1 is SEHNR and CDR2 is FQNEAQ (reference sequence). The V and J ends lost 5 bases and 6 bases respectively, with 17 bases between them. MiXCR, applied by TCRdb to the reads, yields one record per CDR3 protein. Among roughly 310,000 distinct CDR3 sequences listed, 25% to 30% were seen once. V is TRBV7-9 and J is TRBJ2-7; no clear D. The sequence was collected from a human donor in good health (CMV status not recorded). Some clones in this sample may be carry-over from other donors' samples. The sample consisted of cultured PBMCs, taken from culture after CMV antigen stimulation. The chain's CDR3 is CASSPSLGWGEQYF. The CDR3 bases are TGTGCCAGCAGCCCCTCCTTGGGCTGGGGCGAGCAGTACTTC.